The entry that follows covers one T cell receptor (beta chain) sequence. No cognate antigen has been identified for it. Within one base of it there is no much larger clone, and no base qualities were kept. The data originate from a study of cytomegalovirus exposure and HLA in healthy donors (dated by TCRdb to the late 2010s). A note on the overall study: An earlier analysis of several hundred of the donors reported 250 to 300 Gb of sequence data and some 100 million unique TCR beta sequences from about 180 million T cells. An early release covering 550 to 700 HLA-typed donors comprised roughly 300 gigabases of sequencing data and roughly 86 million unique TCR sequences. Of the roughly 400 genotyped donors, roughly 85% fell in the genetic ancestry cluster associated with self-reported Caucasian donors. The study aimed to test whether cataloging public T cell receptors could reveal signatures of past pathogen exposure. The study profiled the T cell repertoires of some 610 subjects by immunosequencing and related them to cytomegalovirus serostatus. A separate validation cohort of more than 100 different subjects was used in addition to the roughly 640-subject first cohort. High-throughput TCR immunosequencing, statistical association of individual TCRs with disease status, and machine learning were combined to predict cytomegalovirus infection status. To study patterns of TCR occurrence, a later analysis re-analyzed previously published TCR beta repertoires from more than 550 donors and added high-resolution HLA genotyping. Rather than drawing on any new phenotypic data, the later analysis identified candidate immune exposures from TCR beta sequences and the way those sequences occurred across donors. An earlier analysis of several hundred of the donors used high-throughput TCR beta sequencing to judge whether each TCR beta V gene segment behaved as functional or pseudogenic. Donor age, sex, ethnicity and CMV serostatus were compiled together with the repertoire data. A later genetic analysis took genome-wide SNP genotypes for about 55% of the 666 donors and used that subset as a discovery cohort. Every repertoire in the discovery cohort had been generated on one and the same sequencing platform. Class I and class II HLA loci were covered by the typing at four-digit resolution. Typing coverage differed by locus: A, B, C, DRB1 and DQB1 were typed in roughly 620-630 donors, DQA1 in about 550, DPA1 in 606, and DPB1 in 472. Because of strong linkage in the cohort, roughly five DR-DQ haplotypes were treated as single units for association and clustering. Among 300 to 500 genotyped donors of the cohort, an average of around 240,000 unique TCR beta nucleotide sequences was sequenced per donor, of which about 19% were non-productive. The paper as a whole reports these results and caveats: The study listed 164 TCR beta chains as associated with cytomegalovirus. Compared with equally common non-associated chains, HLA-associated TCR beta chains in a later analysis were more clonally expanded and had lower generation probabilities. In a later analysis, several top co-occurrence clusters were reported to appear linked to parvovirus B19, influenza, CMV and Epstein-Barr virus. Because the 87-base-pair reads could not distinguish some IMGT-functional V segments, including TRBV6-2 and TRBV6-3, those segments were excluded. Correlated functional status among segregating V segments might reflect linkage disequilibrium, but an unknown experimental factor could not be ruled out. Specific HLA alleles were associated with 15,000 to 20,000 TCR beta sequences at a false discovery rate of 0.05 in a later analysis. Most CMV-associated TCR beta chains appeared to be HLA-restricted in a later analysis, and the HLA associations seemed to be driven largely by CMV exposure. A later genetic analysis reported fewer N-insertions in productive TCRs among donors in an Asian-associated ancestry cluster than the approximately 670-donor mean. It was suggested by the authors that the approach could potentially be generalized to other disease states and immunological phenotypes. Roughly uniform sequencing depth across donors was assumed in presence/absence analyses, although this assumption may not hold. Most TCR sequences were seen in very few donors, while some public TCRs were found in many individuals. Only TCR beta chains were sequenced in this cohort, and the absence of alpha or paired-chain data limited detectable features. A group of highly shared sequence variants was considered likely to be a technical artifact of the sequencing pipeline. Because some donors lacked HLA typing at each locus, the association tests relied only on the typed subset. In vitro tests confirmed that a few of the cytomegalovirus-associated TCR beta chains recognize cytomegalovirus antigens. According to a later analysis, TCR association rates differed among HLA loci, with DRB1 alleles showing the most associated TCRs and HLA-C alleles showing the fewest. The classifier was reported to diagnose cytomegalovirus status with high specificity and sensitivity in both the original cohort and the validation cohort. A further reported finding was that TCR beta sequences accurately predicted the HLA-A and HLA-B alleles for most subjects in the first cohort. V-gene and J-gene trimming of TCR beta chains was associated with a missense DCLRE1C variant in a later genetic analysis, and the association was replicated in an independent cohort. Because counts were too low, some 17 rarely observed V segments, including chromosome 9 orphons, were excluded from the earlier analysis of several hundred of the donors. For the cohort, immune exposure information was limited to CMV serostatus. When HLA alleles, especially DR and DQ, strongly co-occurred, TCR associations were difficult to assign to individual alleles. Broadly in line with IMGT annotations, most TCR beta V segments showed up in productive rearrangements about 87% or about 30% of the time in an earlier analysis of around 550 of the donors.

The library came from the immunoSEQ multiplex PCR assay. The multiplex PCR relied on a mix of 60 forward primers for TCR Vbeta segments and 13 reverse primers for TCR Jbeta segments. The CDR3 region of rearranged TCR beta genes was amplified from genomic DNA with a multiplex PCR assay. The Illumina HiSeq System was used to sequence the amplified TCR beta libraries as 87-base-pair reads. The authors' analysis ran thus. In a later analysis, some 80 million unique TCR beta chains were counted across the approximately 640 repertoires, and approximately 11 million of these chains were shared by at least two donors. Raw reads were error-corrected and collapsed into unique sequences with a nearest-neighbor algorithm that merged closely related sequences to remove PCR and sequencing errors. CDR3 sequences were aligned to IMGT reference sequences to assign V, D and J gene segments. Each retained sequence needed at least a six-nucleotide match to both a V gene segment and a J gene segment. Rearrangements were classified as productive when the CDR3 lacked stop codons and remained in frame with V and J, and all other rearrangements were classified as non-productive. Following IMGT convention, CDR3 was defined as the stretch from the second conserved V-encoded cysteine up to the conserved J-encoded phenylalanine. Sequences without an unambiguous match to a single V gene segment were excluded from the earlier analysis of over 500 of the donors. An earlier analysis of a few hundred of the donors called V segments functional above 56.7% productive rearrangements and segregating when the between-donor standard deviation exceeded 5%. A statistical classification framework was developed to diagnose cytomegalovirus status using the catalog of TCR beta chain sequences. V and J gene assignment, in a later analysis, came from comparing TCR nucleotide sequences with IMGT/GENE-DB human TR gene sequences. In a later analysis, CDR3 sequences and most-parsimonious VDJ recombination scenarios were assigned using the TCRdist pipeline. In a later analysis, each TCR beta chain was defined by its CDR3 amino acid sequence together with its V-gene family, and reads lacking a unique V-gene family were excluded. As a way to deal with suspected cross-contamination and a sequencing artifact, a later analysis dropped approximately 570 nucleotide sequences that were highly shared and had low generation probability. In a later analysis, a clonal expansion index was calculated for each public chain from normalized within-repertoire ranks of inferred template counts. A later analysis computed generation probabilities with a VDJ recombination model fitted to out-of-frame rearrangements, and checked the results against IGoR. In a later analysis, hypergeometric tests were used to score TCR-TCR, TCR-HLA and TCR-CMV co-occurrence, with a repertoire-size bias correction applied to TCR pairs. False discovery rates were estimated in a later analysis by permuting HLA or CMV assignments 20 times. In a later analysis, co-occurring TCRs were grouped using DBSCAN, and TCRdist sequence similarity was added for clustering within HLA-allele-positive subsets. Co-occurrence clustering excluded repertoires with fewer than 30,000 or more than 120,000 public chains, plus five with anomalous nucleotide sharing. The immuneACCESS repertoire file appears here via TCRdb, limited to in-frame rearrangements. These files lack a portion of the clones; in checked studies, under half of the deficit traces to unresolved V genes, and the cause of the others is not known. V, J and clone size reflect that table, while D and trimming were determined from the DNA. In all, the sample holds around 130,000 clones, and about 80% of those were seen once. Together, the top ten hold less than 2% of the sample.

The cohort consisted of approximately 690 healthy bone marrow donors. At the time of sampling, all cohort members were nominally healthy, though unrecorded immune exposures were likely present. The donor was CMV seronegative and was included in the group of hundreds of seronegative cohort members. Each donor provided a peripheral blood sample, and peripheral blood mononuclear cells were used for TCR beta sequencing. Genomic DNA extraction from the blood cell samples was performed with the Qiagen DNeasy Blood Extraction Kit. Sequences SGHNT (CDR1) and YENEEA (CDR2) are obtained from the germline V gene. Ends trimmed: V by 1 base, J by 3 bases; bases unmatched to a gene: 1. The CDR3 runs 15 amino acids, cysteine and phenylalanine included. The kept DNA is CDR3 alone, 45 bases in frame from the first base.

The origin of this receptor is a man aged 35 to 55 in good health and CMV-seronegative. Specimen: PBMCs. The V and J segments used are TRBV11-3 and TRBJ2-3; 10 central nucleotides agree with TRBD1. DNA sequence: TGTGCCAGCAGCTTAGGACAGGGGGCTACAGATACGCAGTATTTT. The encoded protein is CASSLGQGATDTQYF.